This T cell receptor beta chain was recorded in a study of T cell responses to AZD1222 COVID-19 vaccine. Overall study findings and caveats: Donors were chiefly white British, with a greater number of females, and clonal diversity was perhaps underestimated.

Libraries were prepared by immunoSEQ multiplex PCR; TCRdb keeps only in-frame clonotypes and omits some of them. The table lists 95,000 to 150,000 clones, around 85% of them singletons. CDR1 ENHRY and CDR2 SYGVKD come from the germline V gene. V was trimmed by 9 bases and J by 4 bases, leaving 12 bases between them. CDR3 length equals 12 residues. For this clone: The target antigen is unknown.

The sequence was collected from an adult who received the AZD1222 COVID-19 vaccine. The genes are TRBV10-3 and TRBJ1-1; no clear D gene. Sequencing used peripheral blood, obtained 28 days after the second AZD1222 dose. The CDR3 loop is CAITGEGTEAFF. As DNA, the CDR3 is TGTGCCATAACTGGGGAGGGCACTGAAGCTTTCTTT.